The rows below give T cell receptor beta chains drawn from one sample of a study of T cell responses to AZD1222 COVID-19 vaccine. Generated by immunoSEQ multiplex PCR, the TCRdb table keeps only in-frame clones and is missing some. This sample carries around 110,000 clones, about 86% of them seen once, and the ten largest clones take around 9.6%. The sequencing here drew on peripheral blood, taken on day 0 of AZD1222 vaccination. The receptor source for this set is an adult in good health. CDR3s include the opening cysteine and the closing phenylalanine or tryptophan.

TRBV19	TRBJ1-1	13	CATSGPLNTEAFF
TRBV7-9	TRBJ2-7	15	CASSSGQGGINEQYF
TRBV30	TRBJ2-7	13	CAIEVAGVYEQYF
TRBV9	TRBJ1-4	13	CASSQTGFEKLFF
TRBV18	TRBJ2-1	20	CASSPYQTGRDLGLYNEQFF
TRBV5-8	TRBJ2-2	16	CASSLALAGATGELFF
TRBV3-1/TRBV3-2	TRBJ2-3	15	CASSRGQGRVDTQYF
TRBV3-1/TRBV3-2	TRBJ2-1	13	CASSPLAYNEQFF
TRBV7-3	TRBJ1-3	14	CASSTGTGGNTIYF
TRBV19	TRBJ1-1	13	CASKRGGSTEAFF
TRBV28	TRBJ2-3	13	CASSGEPLDTQYF
TRBV5-1	TRBJ1-1	15	CASSLIPDMNTEAFF
TRBV6-2/TRBV6-3	TRBJ2-3	15	CASSYSGLASDTQYF
TRBV12-3/TRBV12-4	TRBJ1-1	13	CASSWTANTEAFF
TRBV5-6	TRBJ1-1	18	CASNTLLGPIKGDTEAFF
TRBV7-9	TRBJ1-1	15	CASSRRQGGSTEAFF
TRBV6-5	TRBJ1-1	15	CASSRGETVSTEAFF
TRBV2	TRBJ1-2	14	CASRGDTQTYGYTF
TRBV5-4	TRBJ1-4	14	CASSPGTLREKLFF
TRBV28	TRBJ1-2	12	CASSQDRDGYTF
TRBV2	TRBJ1-1	14	CASTWASMNTEAFF
TRBV7-2	TRBJ1-2	14	CASSPDRENYGYTF
TRBV4-3	TRBJ1-2	14	CASSQDGGAYGYTF
TRBV7-3	TRBJ2-1	15	CASSLMGSGDNEQFF
TRBV27	TRBJ2-1	20	CASSPPPGLAGGPVYNEQFF
TRBV6-5	TRBJ2-7	14	CASSYSGGTYEQYF
TRBV19	TRBJ2-3	15	CASGNFQGSSDTQYF
TRBV6-5	TRBJ2-1	16	CASSYPRAGDSNEQFF
TRBV6-5	TRBJ1-4	14	CASRLGATNEKLFF
TRBV7-2	TRBJ1-2	16	CASSLLSVQAADGYTF
TRBV6-6	TRBJ1-4	13	CASRGLLAEKLFF
TRBV6-2/TRBV6-3	TRBJ2-7	15	CASSYSSSRRYEQYF
TRBV7-2	TRBJ2-7	14	CASSSQYRVYEQYF
TRBV20-1	TRBJ2-1	14	CSASWRGGSNEQFF
TRBV19	TRBJ1-2	15	CASSIIPGADYGYTF
TRBV28	TRBJ1-5	16	CASSFGGRGDNQPQHF
TRBV18	TRBJ1-1	14	CASSPLQGDTEAFF
TRBV9	TRBJ2-1	16	CASSPYPSSGRNEQFF
TRBV11-2	TRBJ1-6	15	CASSLGTGVNSPLHF
TRBV6-5	TRBJ1-2	13	CASSPTGAYGYTF
TRBV12-3/TRBV12-4	TRBJ1-5	13	CASSFSRNQPQHF
TRBV11-2	TRBJ2-7	14	CASSWGTDTYEQYF
TRBV6-2/TRBV6-3	TRBJ1-1	12	CASSRGDAEAFF
TRBV2	TRBJ1-2	14	CASTPSRDSYGYTF
TRBV6-6	TRBJ1-5	13	CASSYSDSQPQHF
TRBV19	TRBJ1-5	17	CASSSDRGGSGNQPQHF
TRBV7-2	TRBJ2-2	15	CASSLGGLDTGELFF
TRBV7-2	TRBJ1-2	14	CASSPDRGLRGYTF
TRBV11-2	TRBJ1-2	14	CASSNRDRGGGYTF
TRBV4-3	TRBJ2-3	13	CASSQDRLGESNF
TRBV7-9	TRBJ2-7	13	CASSLVSGYEQYF
TRBV15	TRBJ2-4	18	CATSRALQGAGGGNIQYF
TRBV29-1	TRBJ1-2	12	CSVSGQAYGYTF
TRBV13	TRBJ2-5	15	CASSQGRRGHETQYF
TRBV19	TRBJ2-3	16	CASSRLQGLSTDTQYF